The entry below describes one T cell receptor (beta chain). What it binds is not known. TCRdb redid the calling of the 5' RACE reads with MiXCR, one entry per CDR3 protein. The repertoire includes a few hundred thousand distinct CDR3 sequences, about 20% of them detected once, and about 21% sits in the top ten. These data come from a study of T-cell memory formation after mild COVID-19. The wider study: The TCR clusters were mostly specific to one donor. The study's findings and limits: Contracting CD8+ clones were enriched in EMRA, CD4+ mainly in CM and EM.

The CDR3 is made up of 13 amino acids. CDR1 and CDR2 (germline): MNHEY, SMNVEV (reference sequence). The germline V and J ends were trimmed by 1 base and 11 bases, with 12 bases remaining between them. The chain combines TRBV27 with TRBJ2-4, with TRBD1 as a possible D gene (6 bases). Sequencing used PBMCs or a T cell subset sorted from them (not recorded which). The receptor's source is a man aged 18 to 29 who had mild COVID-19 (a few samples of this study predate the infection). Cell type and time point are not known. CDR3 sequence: CASSLLPEGVQYF. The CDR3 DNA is TGTGCCAGCAGTTTATTGCCAGAGGGGGTTCAGTACTTC.